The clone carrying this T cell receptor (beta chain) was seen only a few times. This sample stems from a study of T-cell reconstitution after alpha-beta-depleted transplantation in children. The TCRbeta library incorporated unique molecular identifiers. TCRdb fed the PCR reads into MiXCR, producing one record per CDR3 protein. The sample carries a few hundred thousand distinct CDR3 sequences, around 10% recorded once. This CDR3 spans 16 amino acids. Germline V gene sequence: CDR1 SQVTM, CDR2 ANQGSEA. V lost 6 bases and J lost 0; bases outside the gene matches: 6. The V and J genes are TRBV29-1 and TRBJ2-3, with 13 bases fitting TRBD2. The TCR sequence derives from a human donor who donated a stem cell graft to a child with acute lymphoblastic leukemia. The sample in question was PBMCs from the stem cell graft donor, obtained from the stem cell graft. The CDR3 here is CSVAGTSGTSTDTQYF. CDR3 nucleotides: TGCAGCGTAGCCGGGACTAGCGGGACTAGCACAGATACGCAGTATTTT.